Listed below are T cell receptor beta chains from one sample, sequenced in a study of CD8 T cells in Susac syndrome. One entry per CDR3 protein, called by TCRdb with MiXCR from the immunoSEQ multiplex PCR reads. The table includes about 90,000 distinct CDR3 sequences, 96% detected once. Sample: CD8+ T cells from PBMCs. The receptors originated from a human donor with Susac syndrome. The CDR3 runs from the conserved cysteine through the conserved F or W. Fields, in order: CDR3 length, V gene, J gene, CDR3 protein.

length: 15
V: TRBV6-5
J: TRBJ1-2
CDR3: CASSYRTRNNYGYTF

length: 17
V: TRBV4-3
J: TRBJ2-2
CDR3: CASSQGGGARNTGELFF

length: 14
V: TRBV27
J: TRBJ2-7
CDR3: CASRASGTGYEQYF

length: 14
V: TRBV27
J: TRBJ2-5
CDR3: CASSPDRGRGTQYF

length: 15
V: TRBV12-3/TRBV12-4
J: TRBJ2-3
CDR3: CASSLDSGSTDTQYF

length: 17
V: TRBV9
J: TRBJ2-1
CDR3: CASSAYSSTVSYNEQFF

length: 14
V: TRBV20-1
J: TRBJ2-7
CDR3: CSARDLQGAYEQYF

length: 14
V: TRBV9
J: TRBJ2-1
CDR3: CASSVEASYNEQFF

length: 16
V: TRBV25-1
J: TRBJ1-1
CDR3: CASSEASGGDGTEAFF

length: 14
V: TRBV7-9
J: TRBJ1-1
CDR3: CASSPGRGVEEAFF

length: 12
V: TRBV20-1
J: TRBJ2-2
CDR3: CSAKLGSGELFF

length: 15
V: TRBV4-1
J: TRBJ2-7
CDR3: CASSSRDSPTYEQYF

length: 14
V: TRBV5-1
J: TRBJ2-7
CDR3: CASSVRGLHYEQYF

length: 16
V: TRBV23-1
J: TRBJ1-1
CDR3: CASSQSRAQGPLEAFF

length: 17
V: TRBV23-1
J: TRBJ2-1
CDR3: CASSQSVQLSSYNEQFF

length: 11
V: TRBV6-5
J: TRBJ2-7
CDR3: CASRGGSEQYF

length: 17
V: TRBV28
J: TRBJ2-3
CDR3: CASSPSGALGLTDTQYF

length: 12
V: TRBV28
J: TRBJ2-1
CDR3: CVSDSSNNEQFF

length: 15
V: TRBV3-1
J: TRBJ1-5
CDR3: CASSQGGQGNQPQHF

length: 14
V: TRBV30
J: TRBJ1-2
CDR3: CAWSVQAGRYGYTF

length: 13
V: TRBV12-3/TRBV12-4
J: TRBJ1-1
CDR3: CASRAPGQREAFF

length: 18
V: TRBV2
J: TRBJ2-3
CDR3: CASRTGDGGLENIDTQYF

length: 14
V: TRBV20-1
J: TRBJ1-2
CDR3: CSATLDSGFYGYTF

length: 16
V: TRBV11-2
J: TRBJ2-3
CDR3: CASSLLGLAGADTQYF

length: 14
V: TRBV6-5
J: TRBJ2-7
CDR3: CASTRDRVSYEQYF

length: 15
V: TRBV30
J: TRBJ2-7
CDR3: CAWSPLGGSSYEQYF

length: 15
V: TRBV20-1
J: TRBJ1-6
CDR3: CSARLGQGVSSPLHF

length: 15
V: TRBV18
J: TRBJ1-6
CDR3: CASSPLQGENSPLHF

length: 15
V: TRBV30
J: TRBJ1-1
CDR3: CAWSINSRMNTEAFF

length: 14
V: TRBV29-1
J: TRBJ2-1
CDR3: CSVDFSGTYNEQFF

length: 19
V: TRBV6-5
J: TRBJ2-4
CDR3: CASSYSGQLPRQAKNIQYF

length: 15
V: TRBV20-1
J: TRBJ2-7
CDR3: CSARGPVGPPYEQYF

length: 14
V: TRBV2
J: TRBJ2-7
CDR3: CASSEGRVSYEQYF

length: 13
V: TRBV25-1
J: TRBJ2-7
CDR3: CASSDSGIYEQYF

length: 13
V: TRBV29-1
J: TRBJ2-2
CDR3: CSATPAGTGELFF

length: 12
V: TRBV6-2/TRBV6-3
J: TRBJ2-7
CDR3: CASSYSAYEQYF

length: 16
V: TRBV29-1
J: TRBJ2-5
CDR3: CSVEDSMDRGQETQYF

length: 16
V: TRBV13
J: TRBJ1-2
CDR3: CASSSRRLGRNYGYTF

length: 12
V: TRBV25-1
J: TRBJ1-2
CDR3: CASSAYRGGYTF

length: 16
V: TRBV24-1
J: TRBJ2-4
CDR3: CATSDFRLPAKNIQYF

length: 14
V: TRBV12-3/TRBV12-4
J: TRBJ2-7
CDR3: CASSPGHLAYEQYF

length: 14
V: TRBV9
J: TRBJ1-4
CDR3: CASSVTGQAEKLFF

length: 16
V: TRBV19
J: TRBJ1-1
CDR3: CASSLNRDSRKPEAFF

length: 11
V: TRBV19
J: TRBJ1-2
CDR3: CASSINYGYTF

length: 15
V: TRBV27
J: TRBJ2-3
CDR3: CASTQVRGSTDTQYF

length: 17
V: TRBV20-1
J: TRBJ2-2
CDR3: CSARPSVREPNTGELFF